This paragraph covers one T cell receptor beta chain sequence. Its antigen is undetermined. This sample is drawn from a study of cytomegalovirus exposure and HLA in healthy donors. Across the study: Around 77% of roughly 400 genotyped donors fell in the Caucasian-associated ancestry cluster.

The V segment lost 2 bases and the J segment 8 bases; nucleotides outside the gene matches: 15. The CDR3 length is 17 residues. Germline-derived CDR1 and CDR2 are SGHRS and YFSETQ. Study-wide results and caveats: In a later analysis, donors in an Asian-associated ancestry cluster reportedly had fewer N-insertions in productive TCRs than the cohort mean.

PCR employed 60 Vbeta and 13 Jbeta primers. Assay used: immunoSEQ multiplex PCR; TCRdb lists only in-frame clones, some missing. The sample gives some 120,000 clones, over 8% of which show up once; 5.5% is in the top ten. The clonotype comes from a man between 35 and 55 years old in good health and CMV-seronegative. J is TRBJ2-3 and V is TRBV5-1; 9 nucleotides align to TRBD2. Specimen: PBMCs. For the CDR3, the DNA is TGCGCCAGCAGCTTTAATCCCCCCCAGCGGGGGGCCGGTACGCAGTATTTT. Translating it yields CASSFNPPQRGAGTQYF. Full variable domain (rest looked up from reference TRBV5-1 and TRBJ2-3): KAGVTQTPRYLIKTRGQQVTLSCSPISGHRSVSWYQQTPGQGLQFLFEYFSETQRNKGNFPGRFSGRQFSNSRSEMNVSTLELGDSALYLCASSFNPPQRGAGTQYFGPGTRLTVL.